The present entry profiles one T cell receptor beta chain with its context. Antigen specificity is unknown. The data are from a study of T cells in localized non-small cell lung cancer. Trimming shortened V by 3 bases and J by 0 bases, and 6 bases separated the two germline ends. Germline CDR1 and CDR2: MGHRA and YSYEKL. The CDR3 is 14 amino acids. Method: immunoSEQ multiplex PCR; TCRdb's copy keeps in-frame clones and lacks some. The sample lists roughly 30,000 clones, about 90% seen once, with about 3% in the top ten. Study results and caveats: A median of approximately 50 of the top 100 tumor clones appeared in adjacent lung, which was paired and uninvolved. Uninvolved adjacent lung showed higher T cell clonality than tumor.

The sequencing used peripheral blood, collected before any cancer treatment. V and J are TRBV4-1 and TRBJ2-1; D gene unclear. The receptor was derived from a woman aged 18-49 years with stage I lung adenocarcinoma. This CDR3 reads CASSQSGSYNEQFF. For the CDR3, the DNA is TGCGCCAGCAGCCAGAGTGGCTCCTACAATGAGCAGTTCTTC.